Sequencing of this T cell receptor beta chain was carried out in a study of neurological immune-mediated disorders. Study-wide findings and caveats: Healthy controls had more TCR clonal expansion than multiple sclerosis, which showed the least, whereas HTLV-1-associated myelopathy showed the most.

A single run covered 15-18 subjects with over 190 million TCR-beta sequences. TCRdb independently ran MiXCR on the 5' RACE reads; one entry per CDR3 protein. Of 40,000 or so distinct CDR3 sequences listed, roughly 4.8% are singletons. This clonotype was seen repeatedly, ten times or more. What it recognizes is unknown. The CDR3 length is 15 residues. Looked up from germline, CDR1 is SGHRS and CDR2 is YFSETQ. Trimming took 3 bases from V and 1 from J; bases not matched to a gene: 2. The chain couples TRBV5-1 to TRBJ2-3; 10 bases match TRBD2. The TCR comes from a man aged 18 to 35 in good health. Sequencing was done on a sample of CD4+ T cells from blood. This CDR3 is CASSSSGGGTDTQYF. The CDR3 nucleotides read TGCGCCAGCAGCTCTAGCGGGGGCGGCACAGATACGCAGTATTTT.